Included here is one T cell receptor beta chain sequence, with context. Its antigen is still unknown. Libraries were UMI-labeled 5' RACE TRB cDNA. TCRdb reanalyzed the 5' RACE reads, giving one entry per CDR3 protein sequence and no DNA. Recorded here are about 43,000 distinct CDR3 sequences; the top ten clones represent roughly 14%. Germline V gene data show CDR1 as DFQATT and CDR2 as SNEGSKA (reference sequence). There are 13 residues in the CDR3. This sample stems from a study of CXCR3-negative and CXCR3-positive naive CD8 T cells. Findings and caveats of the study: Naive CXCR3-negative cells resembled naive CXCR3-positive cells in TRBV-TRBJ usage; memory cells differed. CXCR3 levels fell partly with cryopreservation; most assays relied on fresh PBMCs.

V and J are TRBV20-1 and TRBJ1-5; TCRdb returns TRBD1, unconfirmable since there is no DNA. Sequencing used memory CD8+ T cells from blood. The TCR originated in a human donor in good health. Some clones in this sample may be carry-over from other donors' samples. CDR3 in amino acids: CSAQQAYNQPQHF.